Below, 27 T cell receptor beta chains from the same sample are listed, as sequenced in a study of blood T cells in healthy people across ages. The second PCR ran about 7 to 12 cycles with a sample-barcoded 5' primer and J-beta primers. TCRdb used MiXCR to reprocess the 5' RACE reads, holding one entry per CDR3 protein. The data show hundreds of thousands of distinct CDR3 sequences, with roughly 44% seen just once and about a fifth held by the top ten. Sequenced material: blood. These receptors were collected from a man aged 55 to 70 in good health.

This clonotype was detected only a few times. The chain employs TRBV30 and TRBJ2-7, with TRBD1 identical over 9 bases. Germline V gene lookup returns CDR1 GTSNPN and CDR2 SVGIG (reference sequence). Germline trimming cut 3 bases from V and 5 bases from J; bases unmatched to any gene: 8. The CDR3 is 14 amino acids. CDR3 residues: CAWRAGTGRDEQYF. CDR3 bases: TGTGCCTGGAGGGCCGGGACAGGGAGGGACGAGCAGTACTTC.

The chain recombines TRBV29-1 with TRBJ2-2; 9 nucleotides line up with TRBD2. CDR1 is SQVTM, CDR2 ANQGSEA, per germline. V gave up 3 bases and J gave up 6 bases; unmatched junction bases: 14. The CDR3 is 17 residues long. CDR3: CSVELPAGGPAPGELFF. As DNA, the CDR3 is TGCAGCGTTGAGTTACCAGCGGGGGGACCGGCGCCCGGGGAGCTGTTTTTT.

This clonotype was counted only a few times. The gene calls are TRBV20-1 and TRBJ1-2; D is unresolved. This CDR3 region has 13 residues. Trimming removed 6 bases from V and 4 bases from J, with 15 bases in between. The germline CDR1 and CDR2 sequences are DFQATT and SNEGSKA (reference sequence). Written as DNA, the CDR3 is TGCAGTGCCCCGGGCCCGTACTCCTATGGCTACACCTTC. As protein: CSAPGPYSYGYTF.

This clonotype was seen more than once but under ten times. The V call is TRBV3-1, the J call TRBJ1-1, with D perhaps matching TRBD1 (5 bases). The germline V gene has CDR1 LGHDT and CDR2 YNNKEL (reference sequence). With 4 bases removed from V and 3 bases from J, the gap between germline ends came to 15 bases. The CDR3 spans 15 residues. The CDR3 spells CASSRGGILDTEAFF. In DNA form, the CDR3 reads TGTGCCAGCAGCCGGGGGGGAATTTTGGACACTGAAGCTTTCTTT.

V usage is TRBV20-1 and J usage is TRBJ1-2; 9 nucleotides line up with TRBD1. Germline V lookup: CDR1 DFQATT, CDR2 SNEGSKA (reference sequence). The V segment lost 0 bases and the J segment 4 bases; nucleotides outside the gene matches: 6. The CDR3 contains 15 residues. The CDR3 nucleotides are TGCAGTGCTAGAGATGGCCCGGACAGGGGCTATGGCTACACCTTC. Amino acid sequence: CSARDGPDRGYGYTF.

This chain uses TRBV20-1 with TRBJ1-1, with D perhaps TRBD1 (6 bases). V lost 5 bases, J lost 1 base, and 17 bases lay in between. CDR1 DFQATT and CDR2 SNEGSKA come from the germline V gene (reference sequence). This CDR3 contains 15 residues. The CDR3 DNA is TGCAGTGCTTCTACACCGCAGGGGACGAACACTGAAGCTTTCTTT. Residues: CSASTPQGTNTEAFF.

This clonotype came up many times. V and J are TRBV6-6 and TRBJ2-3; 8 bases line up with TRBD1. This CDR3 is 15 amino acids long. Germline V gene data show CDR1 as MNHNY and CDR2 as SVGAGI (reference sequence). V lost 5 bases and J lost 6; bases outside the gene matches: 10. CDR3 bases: TGTGCCAGCAGTCCCCGGACAGGGAAGATCGATACGCAGTATTTT. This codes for CASSPRTGKIDTQYF.

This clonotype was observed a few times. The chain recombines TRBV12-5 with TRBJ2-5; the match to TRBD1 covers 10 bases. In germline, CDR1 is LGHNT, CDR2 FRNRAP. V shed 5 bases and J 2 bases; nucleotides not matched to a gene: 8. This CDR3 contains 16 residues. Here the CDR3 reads CASGPTGTGAQETQYF. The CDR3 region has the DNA TGTGCTAGTGGTCCTACCGGGACAGGGGCTCAAGAGACCCAGTACTTC.

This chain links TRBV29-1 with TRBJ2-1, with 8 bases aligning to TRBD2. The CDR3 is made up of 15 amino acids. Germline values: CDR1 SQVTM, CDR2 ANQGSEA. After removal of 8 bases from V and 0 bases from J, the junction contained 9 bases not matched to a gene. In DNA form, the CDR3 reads TGCAGCTCCTTATCCGGGACTAGCTCCTACAATGAGCAGTTCTTC. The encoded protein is CSSLSGTSSYNEQFF.

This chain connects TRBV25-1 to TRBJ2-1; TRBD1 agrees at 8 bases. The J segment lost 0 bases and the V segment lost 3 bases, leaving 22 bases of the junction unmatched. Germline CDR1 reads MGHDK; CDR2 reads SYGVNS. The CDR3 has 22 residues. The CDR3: CASSDRFTQGAVSRSSYNEQFF. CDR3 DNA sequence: TGTGCCAGCAGTGACCGGTTTACCCAGGGGGCGGTTTCCCGGAGCTCCTACAATGAGCAGTTCTTC.

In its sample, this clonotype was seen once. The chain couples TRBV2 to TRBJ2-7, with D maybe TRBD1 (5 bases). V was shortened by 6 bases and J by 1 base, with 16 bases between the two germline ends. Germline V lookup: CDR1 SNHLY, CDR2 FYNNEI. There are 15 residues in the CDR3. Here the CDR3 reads CASRVDRASSYEQYF. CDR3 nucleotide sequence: TGTGCCAGCAGGGTAGACAGAGCGAGTTCCTACGAGCAGTACTTC.

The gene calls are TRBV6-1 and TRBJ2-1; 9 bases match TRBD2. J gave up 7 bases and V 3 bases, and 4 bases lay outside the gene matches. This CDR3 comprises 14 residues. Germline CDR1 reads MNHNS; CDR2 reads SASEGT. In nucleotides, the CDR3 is TGTGCCAGCAGTGATGCGGGGGGGATAAATGAGCAGTTCTTC. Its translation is CASSDAGGINEQFF.

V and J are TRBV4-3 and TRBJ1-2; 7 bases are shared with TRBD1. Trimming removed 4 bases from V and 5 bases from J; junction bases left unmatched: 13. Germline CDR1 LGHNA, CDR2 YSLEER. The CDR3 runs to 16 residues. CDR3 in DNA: TGCGCCAGCAGCCCCCGGCAGGGAAAGGGGGCGTATGGCTACACCTTC. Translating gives CASSPRQGKGAYGYTF.

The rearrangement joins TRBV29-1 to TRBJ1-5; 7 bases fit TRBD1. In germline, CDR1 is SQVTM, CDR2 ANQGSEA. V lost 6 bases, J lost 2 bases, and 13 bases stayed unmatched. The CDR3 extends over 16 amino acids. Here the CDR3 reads CSVGFGQAGGNQPQHF. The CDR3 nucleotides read TGCAGCGTAGGTTTCGGACAGGCGGGGGGCAATCAGCCCCAGCATTTT.

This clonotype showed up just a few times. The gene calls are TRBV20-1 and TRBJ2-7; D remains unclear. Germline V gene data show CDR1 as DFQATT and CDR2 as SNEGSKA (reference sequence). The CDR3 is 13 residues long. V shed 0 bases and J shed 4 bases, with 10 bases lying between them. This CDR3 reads CSARERIEYEQYF. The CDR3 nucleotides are TGCAGTGCTAGAGAACGTATTGAGTACGAGCAGTACTTC.

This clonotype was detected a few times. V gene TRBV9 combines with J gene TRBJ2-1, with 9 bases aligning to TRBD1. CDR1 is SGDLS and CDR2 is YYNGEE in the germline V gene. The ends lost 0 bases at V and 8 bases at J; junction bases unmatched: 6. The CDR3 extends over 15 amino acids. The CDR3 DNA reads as TGTGCCAGCAGCGTAGAGGGGACAGGGTACTATGAGCAGTTCTTC. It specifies CASSVEGTGYYEQFF.

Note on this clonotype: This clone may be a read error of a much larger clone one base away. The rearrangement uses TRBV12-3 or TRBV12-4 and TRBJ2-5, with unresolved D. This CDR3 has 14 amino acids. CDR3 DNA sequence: TGTGCCAGCAGTTTAGGATCACAGTCGGAGATCCAGTACTTC. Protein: CASSLGSQSEIQYF.

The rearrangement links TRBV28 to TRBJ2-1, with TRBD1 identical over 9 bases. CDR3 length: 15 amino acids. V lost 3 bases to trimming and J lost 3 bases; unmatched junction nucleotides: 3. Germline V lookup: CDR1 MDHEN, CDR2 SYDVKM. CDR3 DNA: TGTGCCAGCAGTTTGGGGACAGGGCTCTACAATGAGCAGTTCTTC. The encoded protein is CASSLGTGLYNEQFF.

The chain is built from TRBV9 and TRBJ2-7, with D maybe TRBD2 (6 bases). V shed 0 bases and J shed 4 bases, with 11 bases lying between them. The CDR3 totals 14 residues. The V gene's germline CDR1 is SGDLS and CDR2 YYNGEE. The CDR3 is CASSVGREFYEQYF. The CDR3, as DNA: TGTGCCAGCAGCGTAGGGAGGGAGTTTTACGAGCAGTACTTC.

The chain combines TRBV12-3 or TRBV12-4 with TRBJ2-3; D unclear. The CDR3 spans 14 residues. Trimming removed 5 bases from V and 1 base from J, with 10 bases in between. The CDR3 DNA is TGTGCCAGCAGTAGGAACGCCGGCACAGATACGCAGTATTTT. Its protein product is CASSRNAGTDTQYF.

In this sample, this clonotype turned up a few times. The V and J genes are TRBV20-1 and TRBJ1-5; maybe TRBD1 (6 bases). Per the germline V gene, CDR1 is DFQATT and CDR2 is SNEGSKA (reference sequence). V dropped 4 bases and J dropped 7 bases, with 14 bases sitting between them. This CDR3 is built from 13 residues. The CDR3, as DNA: TGCAGTGCTATTTGGGGGGGCGGACAGCCCCAGCATTTT. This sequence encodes CSAIWGGGQPQHF.

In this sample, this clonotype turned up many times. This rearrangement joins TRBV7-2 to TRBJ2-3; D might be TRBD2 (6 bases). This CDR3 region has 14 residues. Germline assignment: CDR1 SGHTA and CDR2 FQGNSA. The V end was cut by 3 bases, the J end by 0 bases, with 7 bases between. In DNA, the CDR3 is TGTGCCAGCAGCTTCCGGGGGAGCACAGATACGCAGTATTTT. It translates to CASSFRGSTDTQYF.

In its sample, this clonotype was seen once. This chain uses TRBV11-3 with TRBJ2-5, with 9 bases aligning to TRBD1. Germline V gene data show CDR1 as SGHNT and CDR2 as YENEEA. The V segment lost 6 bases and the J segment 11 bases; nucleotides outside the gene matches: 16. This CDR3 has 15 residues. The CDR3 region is CASSYPGQGPGEQYF. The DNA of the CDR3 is TGTGCCAGCAGTTATCCGGGACAGGGACCTGGGGAGCAGTACTTC. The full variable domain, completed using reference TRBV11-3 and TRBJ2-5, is EAGVVQSPRYKIIEKKQPVAFWCNPISGHNTLYWYLQNLGQGPELLIRYENEEAVDDSQLPKDRFSAERLKGVDSTLKIQPAELGDSAVYLCASSYPGQGPGEQYFGPGTRLLVL.

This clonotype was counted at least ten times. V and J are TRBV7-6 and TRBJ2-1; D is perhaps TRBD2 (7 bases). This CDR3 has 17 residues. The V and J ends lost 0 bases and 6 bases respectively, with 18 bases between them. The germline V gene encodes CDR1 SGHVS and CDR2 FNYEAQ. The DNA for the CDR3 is TGTGCCAGCAGCTTAGCGGGGGGGGAACTCAGGGGCAATGAGCAGTTCTTC. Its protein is CASSLAGGELRGNEQFF.

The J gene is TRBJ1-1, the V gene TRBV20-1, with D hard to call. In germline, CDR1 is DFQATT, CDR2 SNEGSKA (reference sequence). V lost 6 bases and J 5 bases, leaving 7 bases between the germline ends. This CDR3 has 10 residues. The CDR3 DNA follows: TGCAGTGCCCCGGAGACTGAAGCTTTCTTT. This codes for CSAPETEAFF.

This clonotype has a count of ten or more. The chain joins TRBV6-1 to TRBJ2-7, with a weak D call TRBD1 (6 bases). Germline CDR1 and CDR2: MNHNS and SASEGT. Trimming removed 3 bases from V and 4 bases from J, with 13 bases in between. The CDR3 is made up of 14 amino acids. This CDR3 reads CASSETDRPYEQYF. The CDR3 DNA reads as TGTGCCAGCAGTGAGACCGACAGGCCTTACGAGCAGTACTTC.

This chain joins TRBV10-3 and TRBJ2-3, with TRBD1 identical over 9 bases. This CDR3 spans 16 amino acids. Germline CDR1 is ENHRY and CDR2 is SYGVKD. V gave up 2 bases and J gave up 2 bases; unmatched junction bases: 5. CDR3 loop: CAISETGTGTTDTQYF. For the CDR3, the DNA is TGTGCCATCAGTGAGACCGGGACAGGGACCACAGATACGCAGTATTTT.